The clone carrying this T cell receptor beta chain was observed a handful of times. This entry comes from a study of early T cells in non-severe SARS-CoV-2 infection. As for the study in general: Unsorted whole blood bulk RNA was sequenced, with unpaired chains.

Germline-derived CDR1 and CDR2 are DFQATT and SNEGSKA (reference sequence). The V gene end was trimmed by 6 bases and the J gene end by 0 bases; junction bases not matched to a gene: 8. The CDR3 covers 15 residues. Individual cDNA molecules carried attached unique molecular identifiers. TCRdb re-derived calls from the 5' RACE reads in MiXCR, one entry per CDR3 protein. The profile covers 98,000 or so distinct CDR3 sequences, with approximately 11% appearing a single time and around 4.7% taken by the ten largest. The TCR originated in an adult who was a healthcare worker with PCR-confirmed SARS-CoV-2 infection or an uninfected control (not recorded which). Sequencing used whole blood. V gene TRBV20-1 combines with J gene TRBJ1-3; 7 bases match TRBD1. This CDR3 reads CSATGQVRSGNTIYF. In DNA, the CDR3 is TGCAGTGCCACCGGACAGGTTCGCTCTGGAAACACCATATATTTT.